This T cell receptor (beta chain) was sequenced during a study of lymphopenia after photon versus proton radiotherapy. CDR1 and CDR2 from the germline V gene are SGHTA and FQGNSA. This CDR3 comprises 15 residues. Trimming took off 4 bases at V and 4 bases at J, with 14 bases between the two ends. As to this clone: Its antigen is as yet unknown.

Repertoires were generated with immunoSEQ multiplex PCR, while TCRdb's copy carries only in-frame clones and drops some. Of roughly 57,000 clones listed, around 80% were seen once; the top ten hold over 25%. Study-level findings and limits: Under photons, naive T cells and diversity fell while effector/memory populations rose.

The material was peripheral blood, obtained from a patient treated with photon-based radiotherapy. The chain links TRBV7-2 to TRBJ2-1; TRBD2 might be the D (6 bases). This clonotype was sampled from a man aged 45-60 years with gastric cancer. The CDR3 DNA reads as TGTGCCAGCAGCTCCGGGAGCCCTAATTACAATGAGCAGTTCTTC. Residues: CASSSGSPNYNEQFF.